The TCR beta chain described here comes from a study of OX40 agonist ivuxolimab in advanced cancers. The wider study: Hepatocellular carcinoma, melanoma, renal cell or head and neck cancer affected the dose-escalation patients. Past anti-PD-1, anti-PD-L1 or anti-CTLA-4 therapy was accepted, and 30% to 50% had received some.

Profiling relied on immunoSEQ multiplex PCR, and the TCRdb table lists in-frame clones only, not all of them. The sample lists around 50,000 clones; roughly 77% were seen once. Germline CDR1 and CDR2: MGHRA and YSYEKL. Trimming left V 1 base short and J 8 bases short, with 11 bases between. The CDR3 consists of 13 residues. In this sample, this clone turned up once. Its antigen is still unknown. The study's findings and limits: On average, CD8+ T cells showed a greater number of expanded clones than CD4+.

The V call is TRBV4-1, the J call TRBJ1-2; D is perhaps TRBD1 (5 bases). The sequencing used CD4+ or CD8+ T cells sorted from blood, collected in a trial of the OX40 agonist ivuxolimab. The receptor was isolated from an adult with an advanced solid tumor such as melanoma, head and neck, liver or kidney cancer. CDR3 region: CASSQGGPLGYTF. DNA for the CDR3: TGCGCCAGCAGCCAAGGGGGCCCCTTGGGCTACACCTTC.